A single sample gave rise to the 13 T cell receptor beta chains below, sequenced in a study of cytomegalovirus exposure and HLA in healthy donors. 60 Vbeta and 13 Jbeta primers were used in PCR. Method: immunoSEQ multiplex PCR; TCRdb's copy keeps in-frame clones and lacks some. The repertoire table contains 150,000 to 200,000 clones. Source material: PBMCs. Receptors were obtained from a woman in her late teens or twenties in good health and CMV-seropositive.

This chain joins TRBV5-6 and TRBJ2-1; a possible D gene is TRBD1 (6 bases). The CDR3 has 15 amino acids. Trimming shortened V by 4 bases and J by 5 bases, and 16 bases separated the two germline ends. Per germline, CDR1 SGHDT and CDR2 YYEEEE. Here the CDR3 DNA reads TGTGCCAGCAGCCCCTCCACGGGACACCACAATGAGCAGTTCTTC. As protein: CASSPSTGHHNEQFF.

The V and J genes are TRBV7-2 and TRBJ2-7; perhaps TRBD2 as D (6 bases). The CDR3 extends over 14 amino acids. V lost 3 bases to trimming and J lost 4 bases, with 13 bases between them. Germline V CDR1 and CDR2: SGHTA, FQGNSA. The chain's CDR3 is CASSFSGAAYEQYF. As DNA, the CDR3 is TGTGCCAGCAGCTTCTCGGGAGCGGCTTACGAGCAGTACTTC.

To note about this clone: This sample includes further DNA sequences coding for the same CDR3. The J gene is TRBJ1-1, the V gene TRBV5-1; 8 positions agree with TRBD1. Germline V gene data show CDR1 as SGHRS and CDR2 as YFSETQ. J gave up 1 base and V 0 bases, and 2 bases lay outside the gene matches. The length of the CDR3 is 15 residues. In nucleotides, the CDR3 is TGCGCCAGCAGCTTGGAAGGACAGGGGAACACTGAAGCTTTCTTT. Translating gives CASSLEGQGNTEAFF.

V is TRBV7-3 and J is TRBJ2-3; the match to TRBD2 covers 10 bases. J gave up 0 bases and V 1 base, and 10 bases lay outside the gene matches. CDR3 size: 19 residues. Germline CDR1 and CDR2: SGHTA and FQGTGA. The CDR3 DNA sequence: TGTGCCAGCAGCTTAATAGCGGGGGGCCCCGGAACTAGCACAGATACGCAGTATTTT. Protein: CASSLIAGGPGTSTDTQYF.

The V gene is TRBV7-9, the J gene TRBJ1-2; TRBD1 agrees at 9 bases. V gave up 4 bases and J gave up 4 bases; unmatched junction bases: 10. Germline CDR1 SEHNR, CDR2 FQNEAQ (reference sequence). This CDR3 region has 16 residues. The CDR3 DNA is TGTGCCAGCAGCTCCCGGGACAGGGCCTTTCGCTATGGCTACACCTTC. This gives the protein CASSSRDRAFRYGYTF.

The chain is built from TRBV5-1 and TRBJ1-4; 7 positions agree with TRBD1. V lost 7 bases, J lost 5 bases, and 8 bases stayed unmatched. Per the germline V gene, CDR1 is SGHRS and CDR2 is YFSETQ. The CDR3 covers 14 residues. CDR3 amino acids: CASGLKTGNEKLFF. In DNA, the CDR3 is TGCGCCAGCGGACTAAAGACAGGGAATGAAAAACTGTTTTTT.

The chain joins TRBV4-1 to TRBJ2-4; TRBD2 agrees at 14 bases. V was pared by 4 bases and J by 3 bases, with 14 bases of the junction left unmatched. The CDR3 spans 20 residues. Germline CDR1 is MGHRA and CDR2 is YSYEKL. CDR3 DNA: TGCGCCAGCAGCCCCTTGGTAGGGACTAGCGGGAGATGGGACAAAAACATTCAGTACTTC. Its translation is CASSPLVGTSGRWDKNIQYF.

The gene calls are TRBV7-3 and TRBJ1-1, with no clear D. CDR3 length: 14 amino acids. Trimming cost V 5 bases and J 1 base, with 11 bases left between them. Germline V CDR1 and CDR2: SGHTA, FQGTGA. The CDR3 here is CASSPGSGNTEAFF. CDR3 in DNA: TGTGCCAGCAGCCCCGGCTCGGGGAACACTGAAGCTTTCTTT.

The J gene is TRBJ1-1, the V gene TRBV7-8, with unresolved D. V shed 1 base and J shed 6 bases, with 12 bases lying between them. The germline V gene encodes CDR1 SGHVS and CDR2 FQNEAQ. The CDR3 has 14 amino acids. CDR3 nucleotides: TGTGCCAGCAGCTTAGGGCAGGATAAACCTGAAGCTTTCTTT. Amino acids: CASSLGQDKPEAFF.

In DNA form, the CDR3 reads TGCGCCAGCAGCCCTAGACAGGGAAGGAACACTGAAGCTTTCTTT. The encoded protein is CASSPRQGRNTEAFF. The rearrangement uses TRBV5-1 and TRBJ1-1, with TRBD1 matching 7 bases. Per the germline V gene, CDR1 is SGHRS and CDR2 is YFSETQ. J gave up 1 base and V 4 bases, and 7 bases lay outside the gene matches. This CDR3 is 15 amino acids long.

CDR3 sequence reads: CASSDRGDRNQPQHF. In DNA, the CDR3 is TGTGCCAGCTCAGACAGGGGGGATCGGAATCAGCCCCAGCATTTT. The chain uses TRBV18 and TRBJ1-5; 9 bases are shared with TRBD1. V trimming: 5 bases; J trimming: 4 bases; junction bases outside the gene matches: 6. The CDR3 length is 15 residues. Germline V gene data show CDR1 as KGHSH and CDR2 as LQKENI.

CDR3 protein: CASSLSSSGRALEQFF. In DNA, the CDR3 is TGTGCCAGCTCCCTCTCCTCTAGCGGGAGGGCCTTGGAGCAGTTCTTC. The chain joins TRBV18 to TRBJ2-1; 12 bases map to TRBD2. V gave up 6 bases and J gave up 10 bases; unmatched junction bases: 13. Germline CDR1 is KGHSH and CDR2 is LQKENI. CDR3 length: 16 amino acids.

J is TRBJ2-1 and V is TRBV19; D is uncertain. CDR1 is LNHDA and CDR2 is SQIVND in the germline V gene (reference sequence). V lost 1 base and J lost 7, with 17 bases in between. The CDR3 consists of 16 residues. The CDR3 nucleotides read TGTGCCAGTAGTATAGCCGGCCACTCGGGTACAAATGAGCAGTTCTTC. This sequence encodes CASSIAGHSGTNEQFF.